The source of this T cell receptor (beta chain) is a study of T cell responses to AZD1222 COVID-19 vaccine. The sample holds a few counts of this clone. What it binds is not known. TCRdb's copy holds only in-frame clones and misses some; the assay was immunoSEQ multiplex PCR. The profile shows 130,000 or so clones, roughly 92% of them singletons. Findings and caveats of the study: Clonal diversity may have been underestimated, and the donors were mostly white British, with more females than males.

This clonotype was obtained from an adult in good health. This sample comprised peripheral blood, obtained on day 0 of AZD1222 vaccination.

The CDR3 DNA is TGCGCCAGCAGCTCGACGACGGGATCTGGAAACACCATATATTTT. This sequence encodes CASSSTTGSGNTIYF. The chain recombines TRBV5-1 with TRBJ1-3; D gene unclear. Germline CDR1 SGHRS, CDR2 YFSETQ. V was shortened by 3 bases and J by 1 base, with 11 bases between the two germline ends. The CDR3 totals 15 residues.